The sample holds a few counts of the clone carrying this TCR delta chain. The protein held in TCRdb is that of a much larger clone and does not match this DNA's translation at residue 14, likely because of a read error; the protein shown is translated from the DNA. This sample is part of a study of γδ T cells in repeated Plasmodium falciparum infection. The CDR3 sequence is 15 residues long. CDR1 and CDR2 (germline): TSWWSYY, QGS. Each sorted gammadelta sample had TRG and TRD chains sequenced. TCRdb re-called the multiplex PCR reads through CATT. The table has 50,000 to 60,000 delta-chain clones, approximately 1.8% seen once. Vgamma9/Vdelta2+ and Vdelta2-negative gammadelta T cells were flow-sorted from PBMC for bulk sequencing.

V gene TRDV1 was called; the J gene was not; the D call of TRDD3 is as the table states it, not checked on the DNA. The sequence derives from a pool of human donors (malaria-infected and uninfected, not separated). The sequenced material came from gamma-delta T cells from blood. CDR3 sequence reads: CALGELRSITDKLTF. As DNA, the CDR3 is TGTGCTCTTGGGGAACTAAGGTCTATCACCGATAAACTCACCTTT.